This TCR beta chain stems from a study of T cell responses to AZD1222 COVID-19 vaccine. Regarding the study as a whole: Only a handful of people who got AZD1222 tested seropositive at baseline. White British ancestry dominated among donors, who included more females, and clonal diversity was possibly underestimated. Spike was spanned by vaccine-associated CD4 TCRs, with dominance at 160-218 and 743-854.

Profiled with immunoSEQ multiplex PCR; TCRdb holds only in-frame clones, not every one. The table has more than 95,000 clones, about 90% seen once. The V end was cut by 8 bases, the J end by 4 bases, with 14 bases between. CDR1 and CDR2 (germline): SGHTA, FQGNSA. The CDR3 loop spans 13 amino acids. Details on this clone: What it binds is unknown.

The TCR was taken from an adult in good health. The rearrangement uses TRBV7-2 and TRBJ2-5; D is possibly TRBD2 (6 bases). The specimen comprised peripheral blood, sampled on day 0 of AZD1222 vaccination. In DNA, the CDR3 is TGTGCCAGCTCCACGTGGGGAGGAGAGACCCAGTACTTC. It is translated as CASSTWGGETQYF.